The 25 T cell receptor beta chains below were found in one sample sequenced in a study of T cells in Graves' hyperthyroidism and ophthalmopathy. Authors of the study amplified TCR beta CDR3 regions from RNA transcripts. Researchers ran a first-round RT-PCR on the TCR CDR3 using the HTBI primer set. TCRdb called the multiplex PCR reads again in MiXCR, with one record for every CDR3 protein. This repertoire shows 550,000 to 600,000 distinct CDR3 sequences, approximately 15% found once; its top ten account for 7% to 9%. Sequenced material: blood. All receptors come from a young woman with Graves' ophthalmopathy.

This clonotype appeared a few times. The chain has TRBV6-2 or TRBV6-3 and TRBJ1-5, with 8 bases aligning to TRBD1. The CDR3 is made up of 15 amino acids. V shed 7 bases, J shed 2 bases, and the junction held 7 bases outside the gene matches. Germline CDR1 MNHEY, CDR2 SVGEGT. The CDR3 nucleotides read TGTGCCAGCAAAGACACGGACAGGGGCAATCAGCCCCAGCATTTT. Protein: CASKDTDRGNQPQHF.

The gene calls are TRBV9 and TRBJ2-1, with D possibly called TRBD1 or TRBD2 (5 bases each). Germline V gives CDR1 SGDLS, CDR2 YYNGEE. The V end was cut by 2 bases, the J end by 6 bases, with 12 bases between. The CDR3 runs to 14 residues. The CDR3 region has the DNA TGTGCCAGCAGCGTGGGACGACCCGGCAATGAGCAGTTCTTC. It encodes CASSVGRPGNEQFF.

The CDR3 nucleotides read TGCAGCGTCCGGGACAGGGGTGACTATGGCTACACCTTC. Its translation: CSVRDRGDYGYTF. The rearrangement uses TRBV29-1 and TRBJ1-2, with TRBD1 matching over 10 bases. Germline-derived CDR1 and CDR2 are SQVTM and ANQGSEA. The length of the CDR3 is 13 residues. V gave up 6 bases and J gave up 3 bases; unmatched junction bases: 4. The full variable domain, its missing parts supplied by reference TRBV29-1 and TRBJ1-2, is SAVISQKPSRDICQRGTSLTIQCQVDSQVTMMFWYRQQPGQSLTLIATANQGSEATYESGFVIDKFPISRPNLTFSTLTVSNMSPEDSSIYLCSVRDRGDYGYTFGSGTRLTVV.

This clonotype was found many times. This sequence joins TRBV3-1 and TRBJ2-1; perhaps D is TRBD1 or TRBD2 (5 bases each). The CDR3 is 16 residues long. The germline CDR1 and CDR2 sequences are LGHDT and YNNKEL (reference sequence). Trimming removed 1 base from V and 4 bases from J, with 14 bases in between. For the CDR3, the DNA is TGTGCCAGCAGCCAAGCGGGGCAGCGGACTTACAATGAGCAGTTCTTC. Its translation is CASSQAGQRTYNEQFF.

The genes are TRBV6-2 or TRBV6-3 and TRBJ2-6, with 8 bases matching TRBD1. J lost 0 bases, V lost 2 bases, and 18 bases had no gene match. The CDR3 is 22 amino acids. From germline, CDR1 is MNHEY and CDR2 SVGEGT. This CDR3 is CASSYPYRGELLYSSGANVLTF. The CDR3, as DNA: TGTGCCAGCAGTTACCCGTACAGGGGGGAATTACTTTACTCCTCTGGGGCCAACGTCCTGACTTTC.

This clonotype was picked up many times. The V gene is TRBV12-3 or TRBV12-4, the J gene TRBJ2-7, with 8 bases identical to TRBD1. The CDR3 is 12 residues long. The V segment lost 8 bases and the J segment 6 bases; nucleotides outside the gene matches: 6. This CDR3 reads CASSGGPFEQYF. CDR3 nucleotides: TGTGCCAGCTCAGGGGGCCCATTCGAGCAGTACTTC.

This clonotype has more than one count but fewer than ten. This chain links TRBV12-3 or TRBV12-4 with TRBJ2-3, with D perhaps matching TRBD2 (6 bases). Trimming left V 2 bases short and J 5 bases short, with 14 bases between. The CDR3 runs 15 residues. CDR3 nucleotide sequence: TGTGCCAGCAGTTTATTTAGCGGAGAAAAAGATACGCAGTATTTT. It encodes CASSLFSGEKDTQYF.

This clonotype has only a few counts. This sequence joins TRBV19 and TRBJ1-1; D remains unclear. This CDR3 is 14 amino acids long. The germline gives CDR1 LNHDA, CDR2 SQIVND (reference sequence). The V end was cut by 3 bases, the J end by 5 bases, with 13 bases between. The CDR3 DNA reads TGTGCCAGTAGTATCCCGGCCTCGGAGACTGAAGCTTTCTTT. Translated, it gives CASSIPASETEAFF.

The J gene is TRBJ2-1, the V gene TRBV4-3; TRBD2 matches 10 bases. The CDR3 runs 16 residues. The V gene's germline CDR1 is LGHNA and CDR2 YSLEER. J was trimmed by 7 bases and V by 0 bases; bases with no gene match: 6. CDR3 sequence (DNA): TGCGCCAGCAGCCAAGATCTAAGCGGGAGGGGAAATGAGCAGTTCTTC. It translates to CASSQDLSGRGNEQFF.

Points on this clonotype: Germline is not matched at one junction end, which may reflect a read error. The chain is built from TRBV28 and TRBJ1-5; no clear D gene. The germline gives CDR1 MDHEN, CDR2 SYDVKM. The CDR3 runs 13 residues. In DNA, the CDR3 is TGTGCCAGCAAAGGGCCTAGCAATCAGCCCCAGCGTTTT. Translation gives CASKGPSNQPQRF.

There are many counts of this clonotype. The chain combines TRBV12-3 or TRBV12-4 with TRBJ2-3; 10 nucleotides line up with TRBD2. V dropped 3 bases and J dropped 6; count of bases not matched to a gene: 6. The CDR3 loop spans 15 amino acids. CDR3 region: CASSFGLAGVDTQYF. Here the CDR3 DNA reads TGTGCCAGCAGTTTCGGGCTAGCGGGAGTGGATACGCAGTATTTT.

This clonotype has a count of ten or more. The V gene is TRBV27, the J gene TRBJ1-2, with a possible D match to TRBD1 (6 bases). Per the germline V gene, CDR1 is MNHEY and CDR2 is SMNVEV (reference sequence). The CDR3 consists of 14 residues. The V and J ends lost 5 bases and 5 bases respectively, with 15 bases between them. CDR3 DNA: TGTGCCAGCAGTCCTACAAGGACAGCGTATGGCTACACCTTC. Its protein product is CASSPTRTAYGYTF.

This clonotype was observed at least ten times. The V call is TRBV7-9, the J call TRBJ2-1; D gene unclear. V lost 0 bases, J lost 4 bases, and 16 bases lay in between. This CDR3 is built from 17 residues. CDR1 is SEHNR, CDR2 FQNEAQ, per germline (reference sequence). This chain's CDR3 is CASSLAPFGERYNEQFF. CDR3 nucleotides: TGTGCCAGCAGCTTAGCCCCCTTTGGAGAGCGATACAATGAGCAGTTCTTC.

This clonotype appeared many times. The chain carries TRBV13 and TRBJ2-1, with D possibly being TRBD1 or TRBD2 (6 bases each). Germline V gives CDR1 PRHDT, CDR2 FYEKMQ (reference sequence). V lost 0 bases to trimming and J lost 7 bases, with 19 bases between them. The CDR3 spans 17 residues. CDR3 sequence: CASSLGLSVGAGNEQFF. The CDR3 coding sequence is TGTGCCAGCAGCTTAGGCCTCTCGGTGGGGGCGGGGAATGAGCAGTTCTTC.

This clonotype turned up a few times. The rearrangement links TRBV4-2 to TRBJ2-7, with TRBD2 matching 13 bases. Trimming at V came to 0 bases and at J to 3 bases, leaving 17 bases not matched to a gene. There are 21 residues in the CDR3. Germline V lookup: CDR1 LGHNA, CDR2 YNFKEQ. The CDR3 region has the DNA TGTGCCAGCAGCCAAGATGAATGGGCTGGACTAGCGGGAGCCCCCTTCTACGAGCAGTACTTC. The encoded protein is CASSQDEWAGLAGAPFYEQYF.

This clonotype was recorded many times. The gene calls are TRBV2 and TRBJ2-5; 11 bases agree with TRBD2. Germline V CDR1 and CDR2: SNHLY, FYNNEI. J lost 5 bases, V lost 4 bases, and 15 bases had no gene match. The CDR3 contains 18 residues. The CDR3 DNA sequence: TGTGCCAGCAGTGCCCCCTTAGCGGGAGGGCCGAATCCTGAGACCCAGTACTTC. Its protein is CASSAPLAGGPNPETQYF.

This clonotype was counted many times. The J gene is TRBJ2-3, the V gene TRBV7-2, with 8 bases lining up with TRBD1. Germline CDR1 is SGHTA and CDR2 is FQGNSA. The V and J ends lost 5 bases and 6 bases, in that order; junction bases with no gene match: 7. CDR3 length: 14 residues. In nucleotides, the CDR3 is TGTGCCAGCAGCCCCGGGACAGGATGGGATACGCAGTATTTT. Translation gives CASSPGTGWDTQYF.

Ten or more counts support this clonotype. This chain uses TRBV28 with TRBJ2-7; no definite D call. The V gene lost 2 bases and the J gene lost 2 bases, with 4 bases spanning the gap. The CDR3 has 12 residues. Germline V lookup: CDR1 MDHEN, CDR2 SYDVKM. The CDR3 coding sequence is TGTGCCAGCAGTTTACAGGCCTACGAGCAGTACTTC. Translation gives CASSLQAYEQYF.

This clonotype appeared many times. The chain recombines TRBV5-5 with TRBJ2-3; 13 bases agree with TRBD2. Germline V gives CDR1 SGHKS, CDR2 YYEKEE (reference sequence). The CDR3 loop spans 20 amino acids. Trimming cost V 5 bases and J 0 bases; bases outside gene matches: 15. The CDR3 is CASRTGPGLAGVFSTDTQYF. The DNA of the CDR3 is TGTGCCAGCAGAACCGGACCAGGACTAGCGGGGGTATTTAGCACAGATACGCAGTATTTT.

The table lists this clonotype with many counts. The chain's CDR3 is CASSFGGPLETQYF. The CDR3 nucleotides read TGTGCCAGCAGCTTCGGTGGGCCCTTGGAGACCCAGTACTTC. The V call is TRBV7-2, the J call TRBJ2-5, with D unresolved. CDR1 is SGHTA, CDR2 FQGNSA, per germline. V was trimmed by 3 bases and J by 5 bases, leaving 13 bases between them. The CDR3 contains 14 residues.

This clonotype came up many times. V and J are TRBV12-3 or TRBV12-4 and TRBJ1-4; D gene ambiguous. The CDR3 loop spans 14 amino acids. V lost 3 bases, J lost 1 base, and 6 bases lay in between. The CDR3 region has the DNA TGTGCCAGCAGTTTGCGGGGAACTAATGAAAAACTGTTTTTT. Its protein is CASSLRGTNEKLFF.

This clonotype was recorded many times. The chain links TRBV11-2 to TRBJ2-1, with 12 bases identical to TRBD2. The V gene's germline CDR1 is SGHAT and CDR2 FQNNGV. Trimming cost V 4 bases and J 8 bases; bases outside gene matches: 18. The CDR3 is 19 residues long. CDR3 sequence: CASSSNRLRTSGKRHEQFF. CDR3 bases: TGTGCCAGCAGCTCAAACAGACTGAGGACTAGCGGGAAACGCCATGAGCAGTTCTTC. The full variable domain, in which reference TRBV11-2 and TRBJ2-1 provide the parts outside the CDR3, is EAGVAQSPRYKIIEKRQSVAFWCNPISGHATLYWYQQILGQGPKLLIQFQNNGVVDDSQLPKDRFSAERLKGVDSTLKIQPAKLEDSAVYLCASSSNRLRTSGKRHEQFFGPGTRLTVL.

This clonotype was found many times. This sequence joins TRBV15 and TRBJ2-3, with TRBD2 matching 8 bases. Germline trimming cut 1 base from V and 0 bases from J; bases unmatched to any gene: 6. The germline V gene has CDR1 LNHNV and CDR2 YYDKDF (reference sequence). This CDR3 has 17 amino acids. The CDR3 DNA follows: TGTGCCACCAGCAGAGCGATCACTAGCGGTAGCACAGATACGCAGTATTTT. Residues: CATSRAITSGSTDTQYF.

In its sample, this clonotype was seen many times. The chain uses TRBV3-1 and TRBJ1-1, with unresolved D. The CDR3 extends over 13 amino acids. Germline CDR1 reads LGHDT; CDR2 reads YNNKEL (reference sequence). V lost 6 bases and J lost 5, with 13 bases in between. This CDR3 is CASSSLRWTEAFF. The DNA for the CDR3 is TGTGCCAGCAGTTCCCTCCGGTGGACTGAAGCTTTCTTT.

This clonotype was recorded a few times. This chain's CDR3 is CASSPVRDSLSGELFF. The CDR3 DNA sequence: TGTGCCAGCAGCCCCGTCCGGGACTCCTTATCCGGGGAGCTGTTTTTT. This sequence joins TRBV5-8 and TRBJ2-2; TRBD2 might be the D (6 bases). The CDR3 length is 16 residues. CDR1 SGHTS and CDR2 YDEGEE come from the germline V gene. The V gene lost 4 bases and the J gene lost 6 bases, with 19 bases spanning the gap.